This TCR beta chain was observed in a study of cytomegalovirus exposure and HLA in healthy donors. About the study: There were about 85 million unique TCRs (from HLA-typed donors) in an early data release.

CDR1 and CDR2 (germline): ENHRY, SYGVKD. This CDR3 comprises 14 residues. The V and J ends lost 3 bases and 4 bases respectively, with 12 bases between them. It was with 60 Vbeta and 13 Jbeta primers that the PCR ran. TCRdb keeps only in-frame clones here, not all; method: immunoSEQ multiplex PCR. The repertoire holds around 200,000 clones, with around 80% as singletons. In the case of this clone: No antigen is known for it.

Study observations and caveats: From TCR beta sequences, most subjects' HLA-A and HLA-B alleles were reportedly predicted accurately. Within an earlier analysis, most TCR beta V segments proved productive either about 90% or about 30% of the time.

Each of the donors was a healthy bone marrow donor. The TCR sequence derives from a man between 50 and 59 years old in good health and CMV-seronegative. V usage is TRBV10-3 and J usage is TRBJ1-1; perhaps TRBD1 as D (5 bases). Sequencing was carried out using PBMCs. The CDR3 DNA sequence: TGTGCCATCAGTGATAGGGACTCGGGCACTGAAGCTTTCTTT. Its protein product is CAISDRDSGTEAFF.